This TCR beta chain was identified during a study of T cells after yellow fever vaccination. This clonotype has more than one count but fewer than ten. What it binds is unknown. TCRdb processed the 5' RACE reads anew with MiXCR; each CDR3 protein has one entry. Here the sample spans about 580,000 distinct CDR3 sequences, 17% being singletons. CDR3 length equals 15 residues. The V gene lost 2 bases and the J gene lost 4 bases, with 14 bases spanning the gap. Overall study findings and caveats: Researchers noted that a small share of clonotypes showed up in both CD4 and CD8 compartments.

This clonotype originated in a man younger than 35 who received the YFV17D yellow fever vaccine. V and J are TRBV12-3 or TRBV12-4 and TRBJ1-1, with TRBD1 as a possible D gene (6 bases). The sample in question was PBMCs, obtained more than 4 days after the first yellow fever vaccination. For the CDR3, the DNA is TGTGCCAGCAGTTTATCTGGACAGCGCCTCACTGAAGCTTTCTTT. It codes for CASSLSGQRLTEAFF.